This T cell receptor (beta chain) was found in a study of blood T cell repertoires in COVID-19. Across the study: Some COVID-19 samples were acute and others convalescent; all came from the United States, Italy and Spain. In each case, the material was cDNA or gDNA derived from T cells, B-cell-depleted T cells, or PBMCs.

The germline gives CDR1 MGHRA, CDR2 YSYEKL. J lost 7 bases, V lost 10 bases, and 6 bases had no gene match. This CDR3 region has 12 residues. Libraries were prepared by immunoSEQ multiplex PCR; TCRdb keeps only in-frame clonotypes and omits some of them. Of some 170,000 clones detected, roughly 86% appear once; the ten largest clones hold roughly 1.5%. This chain joins TRBV4-1 and TRBJ2-2, with 7 bases identical to TRBD1. Sequencing was done on a sample of peripheral blood. This clonotype was sampled from a woman aged 45 to 65 with acute or convalescent COVID-19. CDR3 region: CATGTVGGELFF. As DNA, the CDR3 is TGCGCCACAGGGACAGTGGGCGGGGAGCTGTTTTTT.